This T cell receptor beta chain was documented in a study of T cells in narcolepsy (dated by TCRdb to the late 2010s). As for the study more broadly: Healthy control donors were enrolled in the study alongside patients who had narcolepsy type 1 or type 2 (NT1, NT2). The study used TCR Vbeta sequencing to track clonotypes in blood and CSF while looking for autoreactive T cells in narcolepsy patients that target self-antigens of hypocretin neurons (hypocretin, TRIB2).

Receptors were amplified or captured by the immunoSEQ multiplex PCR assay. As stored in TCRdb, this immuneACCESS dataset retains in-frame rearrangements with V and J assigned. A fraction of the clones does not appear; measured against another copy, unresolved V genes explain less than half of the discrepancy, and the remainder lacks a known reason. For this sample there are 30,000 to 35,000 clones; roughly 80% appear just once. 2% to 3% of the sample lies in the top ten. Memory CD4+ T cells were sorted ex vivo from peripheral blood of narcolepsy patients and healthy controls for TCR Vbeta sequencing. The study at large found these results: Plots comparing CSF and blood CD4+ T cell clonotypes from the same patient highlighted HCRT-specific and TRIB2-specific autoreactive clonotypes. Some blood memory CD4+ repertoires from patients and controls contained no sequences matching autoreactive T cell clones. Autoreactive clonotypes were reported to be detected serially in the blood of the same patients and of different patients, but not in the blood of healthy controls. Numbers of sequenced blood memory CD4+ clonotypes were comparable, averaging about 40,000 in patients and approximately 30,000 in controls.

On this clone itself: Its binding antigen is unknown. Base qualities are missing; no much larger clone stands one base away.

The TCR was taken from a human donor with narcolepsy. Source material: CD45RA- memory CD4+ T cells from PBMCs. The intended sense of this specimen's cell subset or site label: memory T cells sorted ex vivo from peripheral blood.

This receptor has the CDR3 CASSLVETGELPLHF. Read as DNA, the sequence is TGCGCCAGCAGCTTGGTAGAGACAGGGGAGTTACCCCTCCACTTT. The chain links TRBV5-1 with TRBJ1-6; 8 middle bases align to TRBD1. The germline V gene sets CDR1 to SGHRS and CDR2 to YFSETQ. From the cysteine through the phenylalanine, the CDR3 covers 15 amino acids. Only the CDR3 DNA is retained, 45 bases long and in frame from the first base. V has 0 bases trimmed and J has 12 bases trimmed; junction bases matching no gene number 8.